A selection of T cell receptor beta chains follows, all from one sample in a study of T-cell reconstitution after alpha-beta-depleted transplantation in children. TCRdb re-called the PCR reads through MiXCR, storing one row per CDR3 protein. The repertoire has approximately 800,000 distinct CDR3 sequences, roughly 15% of them found once; the top ten carry approximately 5%. The sequencing used PBMCs, mostly from graft donor cells, collected 360 days after TCRalphabeta/CD19-depleted stem cell transplant. All receptors come from a male patient between 10 and 17 years old who had a stem cell transplant for acute lymphoblastic leukemia, so the T cells may come from the graft donor. Each CDR3 is given with its conserved first and last residue. A D gene is named only where the DNA matches it firmly. Some rows have no size entry. The others give once, few or many, or a class for an expanded clone.

DNA,CDR3,J,V,size,D
TGTGCCATCAGTGAGTCCCCAGGACTAGCGGGACGTGTGGGGGAGCAGTACTTC,CAISESPGLAGRVGEQYF,TRBJ2-7,TRBV10-3,-,TRBD2
TGTGCCAGCAGTACGCCACTAGCGGGAGGGCCGAACTACGAGCAGTACTTC,CASSTPLAGGPNYEQYF,TRBJ2-7,TRBV27,-,TRBD2
TGCTCCACGGCGGGAGTAGAAAACGAGCAGTACTTC,CSTAGVENEQYF,TRBJ2-7,TRBV20-1,many,TRBD2
TGCAGCGTTGAGGGAGGCAATGAAAAACTGTTTTTT,CSVEGGNEKLFF,TRBJ1-4,TRBV29-1,few,-
TGTGCCAGCAGCGTAGACCCGGACCCCAACGGAAACACCATATATTTT,CASSVDPDPNGNTIYF,TRBJ1-3,TRBV9,-,-
TGTGCCACCGACGGGAACACTGAAGCTTTCTTT,CATDGNTEAFF,TRBJ1-1,TRBV10-3,-,-
TGTGCCAGCCGACAGGAAACCTACGAGCAGTACTTC,CASRQETYEQYF,TRBJ2-7,TRBV2,-,-
TGTGCCAGCAGTTTACTTGGCGGAGTGCCAGATACGCAGTATTTT,CASSLLGGVPDTQYF,TRBJ2-3,TRBV27,few,-
TGCAGCGTTGACTGGGGGAACACTGAAGCTTTCTTT,CSVDWGNTEAFF,TRBJ1-1,TRBV29-1,many,-
TGTGCCACCAGTGATTTATCCGGTTACAATGAGCAGTTCTTC,CATSDLSGYNEQFF,TRBJ2-1,TRBV24-1,few,-
TGTGCCAGCAGTTGGGACAGCATAGCCAAAAACATTCAGTACTTC,CASSWDSIAKNIQYF,TRBJ2-4,TRBV2,-,TRBD1
TGTGCCAGCAGTTACACCAAATTCAAGAGGGAGAACGGCTACGAGCAGTACTTC,CASSYTKFKRENGYEQYF,TRBJ2-7,TRBV6-2/TRBV6-3,few,-
TGTGCCAGCAGTTTGGATGACAGGGGGCATTCACCCCTCCACTTT,CASSLDDRGHSPLHF,TRBJ1-6,TRBV12-3/TRBV12-4,many,TRBD1
TGTGCTAGTGGTTTGTGGAGGGGGCGAGGCGATCAGCCCCAGCATTTT,CASGLWRGRGDQPQHF,TRBJ1-5,TRBV12-5,-,TRBD1
TGCGCCAGCAGCCAGGAATACTGGGACAGGGGTTACGAGCAGTACTTC,CASSQEYWDRGYEQYF,TRBJ2-7,TRBV4-1,few,TRBD1
TGTGCCAGCGCAAAGCCCCAGGAAAACACTGAAGCTTTCTTT,CASAKPQENTEAFF,TRBJ1-1,TRBV12-3/TRBV12-4,few,-
TGTGCCACCAGTGATTTACCCGGGACAGGGCTACGGAGTGAGCAGTTCTTC,CATSDLPGTGLRSEQFF,TRBJ2-1,TRBV24-1,few,TRBD1
TGCGCCAGCAGCTTGCCCTGGACAGGGGGTGGGGGTACAGATACGCAGTATTTT,CASSLPWTGGGGTDTQYF,TRBJ2-3,TRBV5-1,few,TRBD1
TGCGCCAGCAGCCTCCCGATCGGTTTCTCTGGGGCCAACGTCCTGACTTTC,CASSLPIGFSGANVLTF,TRBJ2-6,TRBV5-1,many,-
TGTGCCAGCAGTGAAGATCCGGGGGCGGAATGGGGAGAGACCCAGTACTTC,CASSEDPGAEWGETQYF,TRBJ2-5,TRBV6-1,-,-
TGCGCCAGCAGCCAGCCAGGACAGGTTTTGAGTCCCTACGAGCAGTACTTC,CASSQPGQVLSPYEQYF,TRBJ2-7,TRBV4-1,few,TRBD1
TGTGCCTGGAGTGTAGAGACTAGCGGGGGGAGCTCCTACAATGAGCAGTTCTTC,CAWSVETSGGSSYNEQFF,TRBJ2-1,TRBV30,many,TRBD2
TGCGCCAGCAGCCCCAATCGCTTCGATTCAGATACGCAGTATTTT,CASSPNRFDSDTQYF,TRBJ2-3,TRBV5-1,-,-
TGCGCCAGCAGCCCATCTAGAGTTTTCTACGAGCAGTACTTC,CASSPSRVFYEQYF,TRBJ2-7,TRBV5-1,many,-
TGCAGCGCTGGTATATACAGGGGGGCTGGCTACACCTTC,CSAGIYRGAGYTF,TRBJ1-2,TRBV29-1,-,TRBD1
TGCGCCAGCAGCTTGGACTCCCGGACAGGGGGTGTCGATGAGCAGTTCTTC,CASSLDSRTGGVDEQFF,TRBJ2-1,TRBV5-1,-,TRBD1
TGTGCCAGCAGTGCGGCAGGGAACATTCAGTACTTC,CASSAAGNIQYF,TRBJ2-4,TRBV2,-,-